This T cell receptor (beta chain) was identified during a study of T cells in Graves' hyperthyroidism and ophthalmopathy. Points from the study as a whole: Stable hyperthyroidism and ophthalmopathy were separated using 13 V-J signatures. Blood held most thyroid clonotypes expanded above 0.001 frequency.

This clonotype was seen ten or more times. The antigen is unknown. The source material, RNA transcripts, was used to amplify TCR beta CDR3 regions. First-round RT-PCR with HTBI primers amplified the TCR CDR3 region. TCRdb itself ran the multiplex PCR reads through MiXCR, one entry per CDR3 protein. The sample yields around 380,000 distinct CDR3 sequences, roughly 12% seen once. With V trimmed by 6 bases and J by 1 base, 3 bases remained unmatched. The CDR3 spans 13 residues. Initially, at the first diagnosis of hyperthyroidism and before any ophthalmopathy symptoms, blood was sampled. The TCR comes from a man in his thirties or forties with Graves' hyperthyroidism that later progressed to Graves' ophthalmopathy. The chain employs TRBV12-3 or TRBV12-4 and TRBJ2-7; 7 nucleotides match TRBD2. Sequenced input: blood. The CDR3 protein is CASRRSGSYEQYF. The DNA of the CDR3 is TGTGCCAGCAGACGTAGCGGGTCCTACGAGCAGTACTTC.